Shown below are 26 T cell receptor beta chains from a single sample sequenced in a study of technical replicates of blood from a few donors. Data came from immunoSEQ multiplex PCR; TCRdb stores just in-frame clones and leaves some out. The data show about 100,000 clones, 95% seen once. Material: T cells isolated from PBMCs. Every receptor here comes from a human donor in good health.

The chain uses TRBV7-2 and TRBJ2-7, with 12 bases identical to TRBD2. Germline V gene sequence: CDR1 SGHTA, CDR2 FQGNSA. The CDR3 length is 18 residues. J lost 8 bases, V lost 1 base, and 15 bases had no gene match. The CDR3 reads CASSLDPSGRAGRFKQYF. CDR3 DNA: TGTGCCAGCAGCTTAGACCCTAGCGGGAGGGCTGGTAGGTTCAAGCAGTACTTC.

The genes are TRBV7-2 and TRBJ2-5, with unresolved D. The length of the CDR3 is 14 residues. The V gene lost 5 bases and the J gene lost 1 base, with 11 bases spanning the gap. Germline values: CDR1 SGHTA, CDR2 FQGNSA. The DNA for the CDR3 is TGTGCCAGCAGCCCGATCGGAGCCCAAGAGACCCAGTACTTC. This sequence encodes CASSPIGAQETQYF.

On this clone itself: The sample contains more than one DNA sequence encoding this CDR3. The CDR3 protein is CASSLGTSYNEQFF. The CDR3 nucleotides are TGTGCCAGCAGCTTAGGGACATCCTACAATGAGCAGTTCTTC. This chain connects TRBV7-9 to TRBJ2-1, with D possibly matching TRBD1 (5 bases). This CDR3 region has 14 residues. Germline V gene data show CDR1 as SEHNR and CDR2 as FQNEAQ (reference sequence). V dropped 1 base and J dropped 1 base, with 5 bases sitting between them.

CDR3 amino acids: CASSGVSSTDTQYF. Here the CDR3 DNA reads TGTGCCAGTTCGGGGGTTTCTAGCACAGATACGCAGTATTTT. J is TRBJ2-3 and V is TRBV6-5, with TRBD2 as a possible D gene (6 bases). CDR1 MNHEY and CDR2 SVGAGI come from the germline V gene. The CDR3 has 14 amino acids. Trimming stripped 9 bases from V and 0 bases from J, with 13 bases between.

The chain recombines TRBV9 with TRBJ2-6, with D possibly being TRBD1 (6 bases). Trimming cost V 4 bases and J 5 bases, with 16 bases left between them. The CDR3 contains 16 residues. CDR1 and CDR2 (germline): SGDLS, YYNGEE. CDR3 loop: CASSPDSTSRANVLTF. The CDR3 nucleotides are TGTGCCAGCAGCCCGGACAGCACTAGTAGGGCCAACGTCCTGACTTTC.

V and J are TRBV4-1 and TRBJ1-5, with 7 bases that match TRBD1. V shed 0 bases, J shed 0 bases, and the junction held 8 bases outside the gene matches. This CDR3 comprises 18 residues. Germline V gene lookup returns CDR1 MGHRA and CDR2 YSYEKL. The CDR3 loop reads CASSQEGPGGYSNQPQHF. The CDR3 DNA reads as TGCGCCAGCAGCCAAGAAGGGCCAGGGGGTTATAGCAATCAGCCCCAGCATTTT.

This chain uses TRBV30 with TRBJ2-2; 8 nucleotides align to TRBD1. The CDR3 totals 14 residues. With 3 bases clipped from V and 1 base from J, the junction kept 1 base outside the gene matches. Germline CDR1 reads GTSNPN; CDR2 reads SVGIG (reference sequence). This CDR3 is CAWRGTGNTGELFF. CDR3 nucleotide sequence: TGTGCCTGGAGGGGGACAGGGAACACCGGGGAGCTGTTTTTT. Variable domain in full (rest from reference TRBV30 and TRBJ2-2): SQTIHQWPATLVQPVGSPLSLECTVEGTSNPNLYWYRQAAGRGLQLLFYSVGIGQISSEVPQNLSASRPQDRQFILSSKKLLLSDSGFYLCAWRGTGNTGELFFGEGSRLTVL.

A single count supports this clone. In DNA form, the CDR3 reads TGTGCCAGCAGCGTAGAGCCAAATCAGCCCCAGCATTTT. Its translation is CASSVEPNQPQHF. The chain recombines TRBV9 with TRBJ1-5, with unresolved D. The CDR3 covers 13 residues. The V gene lost 0 bases and the J gene lost 4 bases, with 5 bases spanning the gap. Germline-derived CDR1 and CDR2 are SGDLS and YYNGEE.

The chain employs TRBV9 and TRBJ2-5; TRBD2 is a possible D gene (5 bases). The germline V and J ends were trimmed by 3 bases and 4 bases, with 7 bases remaining between them. Per germline, CDR1 SGDLS and CDR2 YYNGEE. The CDR3 consists of 12 residues. This chain's CDR3 is CASSARGETQYF. DNA for the CDR3: TGTGCCAGCAGCGCCCGGGGAGAGACCCAGTACTTC. Variable domain in full (rest from reference TRBV9 and TRBJ2-5): DSGVTQTPKHLITATGQRVTLRCSPRSGDLSVYWYQQSLDQGLQFLIQYYNGEERAKGNILERFSAQQFPDLHSELNLSSLELGDSALYFCASSARGETQYFGPGTRLLVL.

The chain employs TRBV7-3 and TRBJ1-1; maybe TRBD1 (5 bases). The CDR3 is 14 amino acids. V was cut by 4 bases and J by 2 bases, with 11 bases left in between. Per the germline V gene, CDR1 is SGHTA and CDR2 is FQGTGA. DNA for the CDR3: TGTGCCAGCAGCTCCGGGGGTGTCAACACTGAAGCTTTCTTT. Translating it yields CASSSGGVNTEAFF.

This chain links TRBV6-5 with TRBJ2-1; 7 bases line up with TRBD1. Germline trimming cut 4 bases from V and 5 bases from J; bases unmatched to any gene: 5. The germline V gene has CDR1 MNHEY and CDR2 SVGAGI. The CDR3 runs 14 residues. CDR3: CASSSGTVNNEQFF. The CDR3 coding sequence is TGTGCCAGCAGTTCCGGGACAGTCAACAATGAGCAGTTCTTC.

J is TRBJ1-2 and V is TRBV4-3; 7 bases fit TRBD1. The CDR3 has 15 amino acids. V gave up 1 base and J gave up 0 bases; unmatched junction bases: 2. The germline V gene has CDR1 LGHNA and CDR2 YSLEER. For the CDR3, the DNA is TGCGCCAGCAGCCAAGTCCAGGGGGCTAACTATGGCTACACCTTC. Protein product: CASSQVQGANYGYTF.

The chain has TRBV11-3 and TRBJ1-4, with TRBD1 matching over 12 bases. The CDR3 has 17 residues. Trimming at V came to 6 bases and at J to 3 bases, leaving 8 bases not matched to a gene. Looked up from germline, CDR1 is SGHNT and CDR2 is YENEEA. CDR3 amino acids: CASSYRDRGRPNEKLFF. The CDR3 DNA sequence: TGTGCCAGCAGTTACCGGGACAGGGGGCGCCCTAATGAAAAACTGTTTTTT.

The chain joins TRBV27 to TRBJ2-7; 8 nucleotides line up with TRBD2. This CDR3 contains 13 residues. J was trimmed by 3 bases and V by 5 bases; bases with no gene match: 3. Germline V gene lookup returns CDR1 MNHEY and CDR2 SMNVEV (reference sequence). CDR3 nucleotide sequence: TGTGCCAGCAGTCCCGGGAGGGTCTACGAGCAGTACTTC. Its protein product is CASSPGRVYEQYF.

The rearrangement links TRBV6-6 to TRBJ1-3, with D perhaps matching TRBD1 (5 bases). V was trimmed by 6 bases and J by 8 bases, leaving 14 bases between them. CDR1 is MNHNY and CDR2 is SVGAGI in the germline V gene (reference sequence). The CDR3 covers 13 residues. Written as DNA, the CDR3 is TGTGCCAGCAGGCCCTCGGGGACTGACACCATATATTTT. It yields the protein CASRPSGTDTIYF.

The CDR3: CASSIDEVQPQHF. In DNA, the CDR3 is TGTGCCAGTAGTATAGATGAGGTTCAGCCCCAGCATTTT. The rearrangement links TRBV19 to TRBJ1-5; D remains unclear. The CDR3 has 13 residues. Germline lookup yields CDR1 LNHDA and CDR2 SQIVND (reference sequence). V dropped 0 bases and J dropped 6 bases, with 6 bases sitting between them.

The J gene is TRBJ2-2, the V gene TRBV7-9; no firm D call. CDR3 size: 15 residues. Germline CDR1 reads SEHNR; CDR2 reads FQNEAQ (reference sequence). With 3 bases removed from V and 7 bases from J, the gap between germline ends came to 15 bases. The CDR3 region has the DNA TGTGCCAGCAGCTTGGTGGCCCCCCTTGTCGGGGAGCTGTTTTTT. This sequence encodes CASSLVAPLVGELFF.

The chain recombines TRBV7-3 with TRBJ2-1; D is possibly TRBD1 (6 bases). This CDR3 comprises 14 residues. Trimming stripped 3 bases from V and 10 bases from J, with 16 bases between. Germline lookup yields CDR1 SGHTA and CDR2 FQGTGA. The CDR3 coding sequence is TGTGCCAGCAGCTTGATACAGGGAAGGGGAGAGCAGTTCTTC. Protein sequence: CASSLIQGRGEQFF.

This clone was seen only once. The V and J genes are TRBV9 and TRBJ2-7; 7 nucleotides line up with TRBD2. In germline, CDR1 is SGDLS, CDR2 YYNGEE. The CDR3 covers 16 residues. J lost 1 base, V lost 2 bases, and 9 bases had no gene match. The CDR3 sequence is CASSVSRDYPSYEQYF. CDR3 coding DNA: TGTGCCAGCAGCGTTAGCCGGGACTACCCGTCCTACGAGCAGTACTTC.

This sequence joins TRBV5-4 and TRBJ2-1; D not certain. Germline V lookup: CDR1 SGHNT, CDR2 YYREEE (reference sequence). The CDR3 is made up of 11 amino acids. Between the trimmed V and J ends, which lost 2 bases and 10 bases, there was a span of 7 bases. The CDR3 is CASSFYYEQFF. In DNA form, the CDR3 reads TGTGCCAGCAGCTTCTACTACGAGCAGTTCTTC. Drawing the rest from reference TRBV5-4 and TRBJ2-1, the complete variable domain is ETGVTQSPTHLIKTRGQQVTLRCSSQSGHNTVSWYQQALGQGPQFIFQYYREEENGRGNFPPRFSGLQFPNYSSELNVNALELDDSALYLCASSFYYEQFFGPGTRLTVL.

This chain connects TRBV23-1 to TRBJ2-5; tentative D call: TRBD1 (6 bases). TRBV23-1 is reported as an ORF; its role is uncertain. This CDR3 has 12 amino acids. Between the trimmed V and J ends, which lost 5 bases and 5 bases, there was a span of 9 bases. CDR3 bases: TGCGCCAGCAGTGACAGGAGGGAGACCCAGTACTTC. Amino acids: CASSDRRETQYF.

The V call is TRBV21-1, the J call TRBJ2-7; the table's D call, TRBD1, was not checked against the DNA. TRBV21-1 is a pseudogene locus. CDR3 length: 16 amino acids. The DNA for the CDR3 is TGTGCCAGCAGCAAAGAATCCGGGACAGGGGGGTACGAGCAGTACTTC. Its protein product is CASSKESGTGGYEQYF.

The V and J genes are TRBV5-8 and TRBJ2-1; possibly TRBD2 for D (6 bases). Germline V gene lookup returns CDR1 SGHTS and CDR2 YDEGEE. This CDR3 region has 16 residues. V was trimmed by 4 bases and J by 1 base, leaving 15 bases between them. Here the CDR3 DNA reads TGTGCCAGCAGCACTTTGGGGGGAGGATCCTACAATGAGCAGTTCTTC. This sequence encodes CASSTLGGGSYNEQFF.

The chain recombines TRBV2 with TRBJ2-3; TRBD2 matches 9 bases. The V gene end was trimmed by 2 bases and the J gene end by 6 bases; junction bases not matched to a gene: 12. Germline CDR1 is SNHLY and CDR2 is FYNNEI. This CDR3 spans 17 amino acids. CDR3 bases: TGTGCCAGCAGTGAATATGGCGGGAGGGAGTGGGCCGATACGCAGTATTTT. This codes for CASSEYGGREWADTQYF.

CDR3 sequence: CASSVGHRGNTNYGYTF. The CDR3 DNA reads TGTGCCAGCAGCGTAGGTCACAGGGGGAATACTAACTATGGCTACACCTTC. The genes are TRBV9 and TRBJ1-2; TRBD1 matches at 8 bases. The length of the CDR3 is 17 residues. The V gene's germline CDR1 is SGDLS and CDR2 YYNGEE. V shed 0 bases, J shed 0 bases, and the junction held 7 bases outside the gene matches.

The V call is TRBV9, the J call TRBJ2-1, with 10 bases aligning to TRBD2. Per germline, CDR1 SGDLS and CDR2 YYNGEE. J gave up 4 bases and V 4 bases, and 8 bases lay outside the gene matches. This CDR3 is 16 amino acids long. The CDR3, as DNA: TGTGCCAGCAGCCCATCTAGCGGGGGAGCTTACAATGAGCAGTTCTTC. Residues: CASSPSSGGAYNEQFF. The whole variable domain, remainder taken from reference TRBV9 and TRBJ2-1, is DSGVTQTPKHLITATGQRVTLRCSPRSGDLSVYWYQQSLDQGLQFLIQYYNGEERAKGNILERFSAQQFPDLHSELNLSSLELGDSALYFCASSPSSGGAYNEQFFGPGTRLTVL.